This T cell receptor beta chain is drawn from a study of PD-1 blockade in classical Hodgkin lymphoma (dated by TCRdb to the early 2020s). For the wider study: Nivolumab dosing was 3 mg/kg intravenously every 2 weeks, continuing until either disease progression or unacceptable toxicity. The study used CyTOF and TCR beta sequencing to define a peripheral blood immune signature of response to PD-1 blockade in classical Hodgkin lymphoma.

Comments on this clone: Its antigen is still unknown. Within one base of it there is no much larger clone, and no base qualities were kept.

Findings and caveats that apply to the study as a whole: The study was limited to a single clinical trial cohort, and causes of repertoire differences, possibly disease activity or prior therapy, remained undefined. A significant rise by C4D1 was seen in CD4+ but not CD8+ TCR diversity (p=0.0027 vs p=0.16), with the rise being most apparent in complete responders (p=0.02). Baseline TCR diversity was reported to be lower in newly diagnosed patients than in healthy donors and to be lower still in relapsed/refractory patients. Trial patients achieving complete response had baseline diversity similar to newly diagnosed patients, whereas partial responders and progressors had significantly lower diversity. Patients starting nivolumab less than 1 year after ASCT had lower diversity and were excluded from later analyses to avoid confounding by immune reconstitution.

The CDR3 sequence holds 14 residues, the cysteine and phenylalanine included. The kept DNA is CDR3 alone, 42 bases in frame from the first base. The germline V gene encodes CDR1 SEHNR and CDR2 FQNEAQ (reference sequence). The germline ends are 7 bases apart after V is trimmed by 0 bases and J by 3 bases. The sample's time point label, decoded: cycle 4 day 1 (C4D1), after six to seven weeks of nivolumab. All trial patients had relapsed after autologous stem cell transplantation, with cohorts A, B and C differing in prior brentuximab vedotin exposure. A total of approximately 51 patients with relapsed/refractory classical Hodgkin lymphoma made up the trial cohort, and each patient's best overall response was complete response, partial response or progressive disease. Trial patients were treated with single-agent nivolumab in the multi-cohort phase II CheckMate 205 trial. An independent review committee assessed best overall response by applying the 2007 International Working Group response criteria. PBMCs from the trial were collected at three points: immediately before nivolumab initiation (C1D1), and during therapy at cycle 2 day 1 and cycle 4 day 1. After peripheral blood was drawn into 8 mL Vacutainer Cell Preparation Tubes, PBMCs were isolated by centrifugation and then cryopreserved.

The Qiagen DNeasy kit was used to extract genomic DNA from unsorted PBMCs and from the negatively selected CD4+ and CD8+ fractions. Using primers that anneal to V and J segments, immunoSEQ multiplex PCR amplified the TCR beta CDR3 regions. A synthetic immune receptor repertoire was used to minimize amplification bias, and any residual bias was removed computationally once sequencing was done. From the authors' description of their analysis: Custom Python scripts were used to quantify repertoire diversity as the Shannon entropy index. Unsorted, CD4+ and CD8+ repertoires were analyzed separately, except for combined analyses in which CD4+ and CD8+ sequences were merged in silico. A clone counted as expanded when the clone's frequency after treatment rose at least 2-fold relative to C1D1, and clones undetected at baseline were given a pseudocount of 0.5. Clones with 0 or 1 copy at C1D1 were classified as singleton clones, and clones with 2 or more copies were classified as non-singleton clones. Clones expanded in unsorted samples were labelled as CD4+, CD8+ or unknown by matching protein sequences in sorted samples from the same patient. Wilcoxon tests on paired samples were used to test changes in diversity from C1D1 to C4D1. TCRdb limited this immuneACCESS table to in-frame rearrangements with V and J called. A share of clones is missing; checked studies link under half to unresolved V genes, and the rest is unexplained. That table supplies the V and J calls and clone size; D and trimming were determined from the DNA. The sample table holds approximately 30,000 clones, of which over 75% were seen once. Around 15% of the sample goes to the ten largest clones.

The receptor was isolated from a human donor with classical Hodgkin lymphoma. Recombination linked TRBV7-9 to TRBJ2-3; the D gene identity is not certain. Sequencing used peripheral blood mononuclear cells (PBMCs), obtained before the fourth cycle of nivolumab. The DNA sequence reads TGTGCCAGCAGCTTAGCTAGCTCTACAGATACGCAGTATTTT. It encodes CASSLASSTDTQYF. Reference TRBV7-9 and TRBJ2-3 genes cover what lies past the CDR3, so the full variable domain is DTGVSQNPRHKITKRGQNVTFRCDPISEHNRLYWYRQTLGQGPEFLTYFQNEAQLEKSRLLSDRFSAERPKGSFSTLEIQRTEQGDSAMYLCASSLASSTDTQYFGPGTRLTVL.